This T cell receptor (beta chain) is drawn from a study of T-cell memory formation after mild COVID-19. The study's findings and limits: Clones which contracted sat mainly in CM and EM if CD4+, and in EMRA if CD8+. Whether day 37 second-wave clones are SARS-CoV-2-specific was not confirmed.

Trimming took 7 bases from V and 1 from J; bases not matched to a gene: 24. The CDR3 spans 21 residues. The germline V gene encodes CDR1 LNHNV and CDR2 YYDKDF (reference sequence). About this clonotype: As yet, its antigen is unknown.

From the 5' RACE reads, TCRdb called clonotypes with MiXCR, one entry per CDR3 protein. The data show 150,000 to 200,000 distinct CDR3 sequences, with 25% to 40% seen just once and 12% held by the top ten. The specimen sequenced was PBMCs or a T cell subset sorted from them (not recorded which). This sequence originates from an adult woman who had mild COVID-19 (a few samples of this study predate the infection). Cell type and time point are not known. The chain has TRBV15 and TRBJ2-5; 10 nucleotides match TRBD1. Written as DNA, the CDR3 is TGTGCCACCACAGCAGAGATGAGGGGTTTTGGGACAGGGGCCTCCCAAGAGACCCAGTACTTC. This encodes CATTAEMRGFGTGASQETQYF.